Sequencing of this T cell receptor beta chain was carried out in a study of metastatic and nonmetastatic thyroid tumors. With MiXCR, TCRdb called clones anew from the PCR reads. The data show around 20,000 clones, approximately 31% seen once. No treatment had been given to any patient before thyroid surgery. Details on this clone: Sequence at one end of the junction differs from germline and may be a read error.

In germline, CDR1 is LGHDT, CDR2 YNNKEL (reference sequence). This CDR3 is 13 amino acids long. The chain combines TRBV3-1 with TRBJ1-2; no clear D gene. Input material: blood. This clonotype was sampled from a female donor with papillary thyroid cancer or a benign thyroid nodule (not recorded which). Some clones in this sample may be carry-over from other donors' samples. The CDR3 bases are TGTGCCAGCAGCAAAGACGGGGAGGGCGGCTACACCTTC. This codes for CASSKDGEGGYTF.